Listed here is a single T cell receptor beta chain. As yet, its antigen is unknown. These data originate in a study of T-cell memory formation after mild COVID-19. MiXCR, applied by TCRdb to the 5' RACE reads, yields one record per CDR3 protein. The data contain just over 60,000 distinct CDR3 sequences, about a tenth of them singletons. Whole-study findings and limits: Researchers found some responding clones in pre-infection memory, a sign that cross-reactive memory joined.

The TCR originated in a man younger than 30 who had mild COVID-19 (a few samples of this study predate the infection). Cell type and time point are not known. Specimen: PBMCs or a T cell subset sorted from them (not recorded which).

CDR3 sequence reads: CASSSRQGSQETQYF. CDR3 in DNA: TGCGCCAGCAGCTCCCGACAGGGATCCCAAGAGACCCAGTACTTC. V is TRBV5-1 and J is TRBJ2-5; the match to TRBD1 covers 7 bases. Trimming at V came to 3 bases and at J to 1 base, leaving 6 bases not matched to a gene. This CDR3 region has 15 residues. Germline CDR1 and CDR2: SGHRS and YFSETQ.